What follows describes a single TCR beta chain. No cognate antigen has been identified for it. No quality values exist for individual bases; no much larger clone is one base distant. From cysteine to phenylalanine, the CDR3 is 13 amino acids long. Only the CDR3 portion is preserved as DNA: 39 bases, with reading frame beginning at the first base. V has 5 bases trimmed and J has 4 bases trimmed; junction bases matching no gene number 3. The germline V gene sets CDR1 to SGHTA and CDR2 to FQGNSA. Donors were healthy HIV-negative adults with no recently reported acute infections or vaccinations. All donors were Caucasian adults living in Nashville, Tennessee, USA. Magnetic negative selection was used to enrich CD4+ T cells, after which naive cells were positively selected on CD45RA and the negative fraction became the memory subset. Blood was obtained by leukapheresis, after which PBMCs were separated by Ficoll-Histopaque density gradient centrifugation and cryopreserved in liquid nitrogen vapor phase. Purity and quantity of every magnetically sorted T cell population were checked by analytical flow cytometry. Genomic DNA was isolated from each sorted fraction and quantified by UV absorbance on a Nanodrop 2000c.

Using the deep immunoSEQ assay, TCR CDR3 regions were amplified from genomic DNA by multiplex PCR. Genomic DNA extracted from each cell subset was distributed evenly over all wells of several immunoSEQ 96-well plates, and each plate served as one replicate. For sorted subsets, 200 to 250 ng genomic DNA, equal to about 30,000 T cell genomes, was loaded into each replicate PCR. The purified libraries were quantified using a Qubit 3.0 fluorometer, sized with a Bioanalyzer 2100, and then quantified again using the KAPA Library Quantification kit. Each immunoSEQ 96-well plate was sequenced on its own single-read 150-cycle Illumina NextSeq 550 flow cell. As for the original processing: Because the immunoSEQ output held only junctional sequences and lacked quality scores, the filtering could not match the filtering applied to full-length reads. To assign V/J genes and CDR3, sequences were annotated against IMGT germline references using PyIR, a Python wrapper for IgBLAST v1.9. Any read was removed if the V/J assignment was weak (E-value above 1e-6), the CDR3 was missing, or the read contained stop codons, out-of-frame junctions, or ambiguous translated residues. V3J clonotypes were defined as sequences sharing the same inferred V gene, J gene, and CDR3 amino acid sequence. Percentage overlap between repertoires was computed as shared unique clonotypes divided by the size of the smaller repertoire. Repertoire richness was assessed with RTK rarefaction, the Chao1 estimator, and Recon v2.1 estimates of unobserved clonotypes. Generation probabilities for all TCRbeta clonotypes obtained by the gDNA method from four donors were computed using OLGA. TCRdb mirrors the immuneACCESS table, restricted to in-frame sequences. Some clones are absent from its copies; in checked studies, under half trace to an unresolved V gene, and the reason for the others is unknown. Clone size and V and J calls were adopted from that table, with D and trimming inferred from the DNA. Recorded for this sample are some 2,500,000 clones; roughly 92% of them occurred a single time. Around 0.38% of the sample rests with the top ten.

This entry belongs to a study of shared clonotypes between healthy human individuals (dated by TCRdb to the early 2020s). Broadly, across the study: The cohort comprised two women and a few men aged 18 to 49 years. To estimate repertoire size and how much clonotype sharing occurs between individuals, the study deeply sequenced the blood TCR repertoires of several healthy adults. Different laboratories and diverse techniques were used to prepare libraries and sequence TCR repertoires, to increase sequencing depth and limit assay-specific biases. Per donor, three plates each were used for CD4 naive and CD4 memory, two for CD8 naive, and one for CD8 memory. Leukapheresis yielded between about 0.9 and 9 billion PBMCs per donor. Points the paper makes about the study in general: Rarefaction of sorted-subset datasets indicated incomplete sequencing despite the large sequencing depth. Because the study included a small number of donors, the genetic and exposure-history diversity represented was limited. Approximately 4.8% of naive CD4, 3.5% of naive CD8, 2% to 2.5% of memory CD4, and around 0.42% of memory CD8 clonotypes were shared across a few donors. Only blood was sampled, and tissue TCR repertoires likely differ from those in blood. Pairwise subsampling led to the expectation that sequencing depth would affect the degree of clonotype sharing among donors. Higher generation probabilities were observed for clonotypes shared by all four sorted-subset donors than for non-shared clonotypes. Larger estimated clonotype richness was generally found for naive subsets than for memory subsets.

The clonotype was recovered from a young man in good health. Some clones in this sample may be carry-over from other donors' samples. Sequenced: naive CD4+ T cells from PBMCs. Per the publication, the cell subset or site label means: CD45RA+ positively selected. The rearrangement joined TRBV7-2 to TRBJ2-5, with 8 junctional bases fitting TRBD1. The CDR3 in this case is CASSVQGGETQYF. The bases are TGTGCCAGCAGCGTACAGGGGGGAGAGACCCAGTACTTC.